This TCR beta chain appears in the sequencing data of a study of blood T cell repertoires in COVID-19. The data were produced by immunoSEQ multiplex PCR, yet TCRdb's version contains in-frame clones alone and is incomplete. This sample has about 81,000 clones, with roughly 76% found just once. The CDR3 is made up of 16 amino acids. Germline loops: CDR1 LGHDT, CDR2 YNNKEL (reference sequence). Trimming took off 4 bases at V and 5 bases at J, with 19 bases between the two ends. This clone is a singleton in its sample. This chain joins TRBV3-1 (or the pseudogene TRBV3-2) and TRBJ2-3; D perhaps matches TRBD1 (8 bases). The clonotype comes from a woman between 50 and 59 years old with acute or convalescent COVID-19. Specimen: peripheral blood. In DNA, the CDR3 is TGTGCCAGCAGCCCCCTAGGGGGGGGGACAGGAGATACGCAGTATTTT. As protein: CASSPLGGGTGDTQYF.